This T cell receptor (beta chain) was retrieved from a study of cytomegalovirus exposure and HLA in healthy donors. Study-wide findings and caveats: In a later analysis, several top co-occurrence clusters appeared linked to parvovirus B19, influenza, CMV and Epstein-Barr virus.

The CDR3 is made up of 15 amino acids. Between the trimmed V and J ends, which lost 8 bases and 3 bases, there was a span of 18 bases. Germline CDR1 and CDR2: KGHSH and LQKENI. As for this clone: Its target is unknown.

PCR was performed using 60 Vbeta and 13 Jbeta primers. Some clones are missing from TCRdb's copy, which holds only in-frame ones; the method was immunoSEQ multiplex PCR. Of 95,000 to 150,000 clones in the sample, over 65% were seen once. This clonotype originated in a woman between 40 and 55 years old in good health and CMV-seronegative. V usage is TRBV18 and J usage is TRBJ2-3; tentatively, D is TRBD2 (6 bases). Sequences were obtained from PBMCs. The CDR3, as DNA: TGTGCCAGCCGCCGGGAGAGGGTCGGAACAGATACGCAGTATTTT. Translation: CASRRERVGTDTQYF. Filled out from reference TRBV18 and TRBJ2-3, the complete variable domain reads NAGVMQNPRHLVRRRGQEARLRCSPMKGHSHVYWYRQLPEEGLKFMVYLQKENIIDESGMPKERFSAEFPKEGPSILRIQQVVRGDSAAYFCASRRERVGTDTQYFGPGTRLTVL.